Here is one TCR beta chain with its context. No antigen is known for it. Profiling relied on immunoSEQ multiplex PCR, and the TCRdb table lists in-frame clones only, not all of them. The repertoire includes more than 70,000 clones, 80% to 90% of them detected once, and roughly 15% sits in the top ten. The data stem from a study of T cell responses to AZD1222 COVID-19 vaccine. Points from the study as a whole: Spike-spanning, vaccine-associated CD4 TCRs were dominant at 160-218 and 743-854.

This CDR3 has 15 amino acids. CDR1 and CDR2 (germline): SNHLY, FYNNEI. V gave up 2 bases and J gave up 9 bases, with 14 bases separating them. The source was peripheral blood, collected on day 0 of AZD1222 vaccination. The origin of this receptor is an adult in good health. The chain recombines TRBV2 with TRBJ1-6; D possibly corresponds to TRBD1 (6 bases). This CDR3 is CASSEPRGPGSPLHF. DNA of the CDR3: TGTGCCAGCAGTGAACCCAGGGGCCCGGGTTCACCCCTCCACTTT.